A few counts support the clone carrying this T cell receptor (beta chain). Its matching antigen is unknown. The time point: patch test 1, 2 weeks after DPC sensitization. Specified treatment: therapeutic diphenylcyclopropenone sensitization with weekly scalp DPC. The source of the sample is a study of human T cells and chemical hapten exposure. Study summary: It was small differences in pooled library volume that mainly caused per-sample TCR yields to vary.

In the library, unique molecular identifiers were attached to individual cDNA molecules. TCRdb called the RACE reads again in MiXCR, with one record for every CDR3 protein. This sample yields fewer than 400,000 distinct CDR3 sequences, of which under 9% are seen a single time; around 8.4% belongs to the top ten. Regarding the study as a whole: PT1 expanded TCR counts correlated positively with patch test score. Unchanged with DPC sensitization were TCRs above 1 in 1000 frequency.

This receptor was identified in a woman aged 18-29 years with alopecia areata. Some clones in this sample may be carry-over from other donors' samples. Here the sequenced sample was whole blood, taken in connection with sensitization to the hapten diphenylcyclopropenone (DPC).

The CDR3 region has the DNA TGTGCCATCAGTGAGTCGACGGGGGGCGGGGAGCTGTTTTTT. The encoded protein is CAISESTGGGELFF. V and J are TRBV10-3 and TRBJ2-2; 7 bases align to TRBD2. The germline CDR1 and CDR2 sequences are ENHRY and SYGVKD. The CDR3 is made up of 14 amino acids. V was pared by 0 bases and J by 7 bases, with 2 bases of the junction left unmatched.